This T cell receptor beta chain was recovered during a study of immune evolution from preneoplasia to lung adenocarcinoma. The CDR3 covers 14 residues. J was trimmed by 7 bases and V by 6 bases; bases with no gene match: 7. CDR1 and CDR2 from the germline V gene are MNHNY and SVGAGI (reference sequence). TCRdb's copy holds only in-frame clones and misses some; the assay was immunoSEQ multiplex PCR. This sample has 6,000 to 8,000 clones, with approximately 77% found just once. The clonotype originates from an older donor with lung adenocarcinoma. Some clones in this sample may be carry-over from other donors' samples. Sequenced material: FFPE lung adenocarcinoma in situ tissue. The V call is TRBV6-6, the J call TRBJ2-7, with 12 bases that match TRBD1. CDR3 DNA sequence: TGTGCCAGCAGACGGGACAGGGGGCTCAGTGAGCAGTACTTC. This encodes CASRRDRGLSEQYF.